These 27 T cell receptor beta chains came from one sample sequenced in a study of OX40 agonist ivuxolimab in advanced cancers. Clones were read by immunoSEQ multiplex PCR, and TCRdb kept only the in-frame ones, dropping some. Among some 58,000 clones, approximately 86% were seen once, and the ten largest hold around 0.73%. The sequencing used CD4+ or CD8+ T cells sorted from blood, collected in a trial of the OX40 agonist ivuxolimab. Receptors were obtained from an adult with an advanced solid tumor such as melanoma, head and neck, liver or kidney cancer.

This clone came up once. The chain uses TRBV6-1 and TRBJ1-2; D unresolved. Trimming stripped 5 bases from V and 3 bases from J, with 7 bases between. Germline V lookup: CDR1 MNHNS, CDR2 SASEGT. The length of the CDR3 is 12 residues. CDR3 protein: CASSRADYGYTF. The CDR3 coding sequence is TGTGCCAGCAGTAGGGCAGACTATGGCTACACCTTC.

This rearrangement joins TRBV5-5 to TRBJ1-3, with D unresolved. V was trimmed by 2 bases and J by 4 bases, leaving 7 bases between them. Per germline, CDR1 SGHKS and CDR2 YYEKEE (reference sequence). The CDR3 sequence is 13 residues long. The CDR3 protein is CASSLESGNTIYF. CDR3 DNA: TGTGCCAGCAGCTTAGAGTCGGGAAACACCATATATTTT.

This chain joins TRBV10-3 and TRBJ2-7, with D unclear. The CDR3 consists of 11 residues. Per germline, CDR1 ENHRY and CDR2 SYGVKD. Trimming removed 10 bases from V and 5 bases from J, with 12 bases in between. The DNA for the CDR3 is TGTGCCAGCGGAAGGCTGGACGAGCAGTACTTC. It yields the protein CASGRLDEQYF.

The chain carries TRBV10-3 and TRBJ2-1, with 12 positions matching TRBD1. This CDR3 is built from 16 residues. From germline, CDR1 is ENHRY and CDR2 SYGVKD. Unmatched junction bases numbered 8, after V lost 3 bases and J lost 8 bases. The DNA of the CDR3 is TGTGCCATCAGTGAAGCCCGGGACAGGGGGCTCGATGAGCAGTTCTTC. This gives the protein CAISEARDRGLDEQFF.

V is TRBV11-3 and J is TRBJ2-5; D not resolved. Trimming removed 4 bases from V and 9 bases from J, with 15 bases in between. Per germline, CDR1 SGHNT and CDR2 YENEEA. CDR3 size: 13 residues. The CDR3 sequence: CASSSRRVGPQYF. As DNA, the CDR3 is TGTGCCAGCAGCTCACGACGGGTAGGGCCCCAGTACTTC.

V gene TRBV27 combines with J gene TRBJ2-7; D is unresolved. Between the trimmed V and J ends, which lost 2 bases and 4 bases, there was a span of 21 bases. The CDR3 consists of 17 residues. Per the germline V gene, CDR1 is MNHEY and CDR2 is SMNVEV (reference sequence). The CDR3 DNA sequence: TGTGCCAGCAGTTTAGCCCCTCAGTGGATACCGGAGTACGAGCAGTACTTC. Its translation is CASSLAPQWIPEYEQYF.

The genes are TRBV6-1 and TRBJ2-7, with D hard to call. Trimming pared 5 bases from V and 3 bases from J, leaving 5 bases between. The CDR3 extends over 11 amino acids. CDR1 MNHNS and CDR2 SASEGT come from the germline V gene. CDR3: CASSSFYEQYF. In DNA, the CDR3 is TGTGCCAGCAGTTCTTTCTACGAGCAGTACTTC.

V is TRBV6-6 and J is TRBJ1-2; TRBD1 might be the D (5 bases). The CDR3 spans 12 residues. CDR1 and CDR2 from the germline V gene are MNHNY and SVGAGI (reference sequence). Deletions cut 6 bases from V and 3 bases from J, with 8 bases between. CDR3 sequence reads: CASRLGDYGYTF. The CDR3 nucleotides read TGTGCCAGCAGGTTGGGGGACTATGGCTACACCTTC.

This clone turned up a few times. The V gene is TRBV7-2, the J gene TRBJ2-7; no firm D call. The CDR3 covers 13 residues. Trimming stripped 1 base from V and 6 bases from J, with 10 bases between. Germline CDR1 SGHTA, CDR2 FQGNSA. The CDR3 DNA sequence: TGTGCCAGCAGCTTAGTAGGGATCGGCGAGCAGTACTTC. Encoded protein: CASSLVGIGEQYF.

The V gene is TRBV4-2, the J gene TRBJ2-2; unclear D gene. V lost 0 bases and J lost 2, with 10 bases in between. Looked up from germline, CDR1 is LGHNA and CDR2 is YNFKEQ. The CDR3 is 16 residues long. The CDR3 DNA follows: TGTGCCAGCAGCCAAGAGGGTGGAAAAAACACCGGGGAGCTGTTTTTT. Amino acids: CASSQEGGKNTGELFF.

V usage is TRBV12-2 and J usage is TRBJ2-3; the table assigns TRBD2, which was not confirmed against the DNA. TRBV12-2 is shown as a pseudogene. The length of the CDR3 is 15 residues. The CDR3 is CASRLGLAGTDTQYF. The CDR3 nucleotides are TGTGCAAGTCGCTTAGGACTAGCGGGCACAGATACGCAGTATTTT.

The chain couples TRBV18 to TRBJ1-2; tentatively, D is TRBD1 (5 bases). Germline V gene data show CDR1 as KGHSH and CDR2 as LQKENI. The V and J ends lost 4 bases and 2 bases respectively, with 8 bases between them. The CDR3 has 13 amino acids. The CDR3 DNA follows: TGTGCCAGCTCACAGGACACAAACTATGGCTACACCTTC. Protein product: CASSQDTNYGYTF. The whole variable domain, remainder taken from reference TRBV18 and TRBJ1-2, is NAGVMQNPRHLVRRRGQEARLRCSPMKGHSHVYWYRQLPEEGLKFMVYLQKENIIDESGMPKERFSAEFPKEGPSILRIQQVVRGDSAAYFCASSQDTNYGYTFGSGTRLTVV.

The V and J genes are TRBV11-2 and TRBJ2-1, with 8 positions matching TRBD2. The V and J ends lost 4 bases and 4 bases, in that order; junction bases with no gene match: 9. CDR1 is SGHAT and CDR2 is FQNNGV in the germline V gene. The CDR3 has 16 amino acids. CDR3 sequence (DNA): TGTGCCAGCAGCTCGTTAAGCGGGAGTTCGTACAATGAGCAGTTCTTC. It specifies CASSSLSGSSYNEQFF.

The chain joins TRBV27 to TRBJ2-1, with TRBD2 matching over 7 bases. V shed 3 bases, J shed 7 bases, and the junction held 6 bases outside the gene matches. This CDR3 contains 14 residues. Germline values: CDR1 MNHEY, CDR2 SMNVEV (reference sequence). CDR3 residues: CASSFWREWNEQFF. CDR3 sequence (DNA): TGTGCCAGCAGTTTTTGGCGGGAGTGGAATGAGCAGTTCTTC.

The chain has TRBV7-2 and TRBJ2-5; D gene unclear. Trimming stripped 5 bases from V and 7 bases from J, with 11 bases between. CDR1 is SGHTA and CDR2 is FQGNSA in the germline V gene. This CDR3 is 12 amino acids long. The CDR3 loop is CASSPRIGTQYF. The CDR3 DNA sequence: TGTGCCAGCAGCCCGAGGATTGGGACCCAGTACTTC.

This chain connects TRBV5-1 to TRBJ2-5, with no clear D. The ends were cut back, 1 base at V and 3 bases at J, with 7 bases in the middle. The CDR3 contains 13 residues. Germline lookup yields CDR1 SGHRS and CDR2 YFSETQ. The CDR3 sequence: CASSLNEKETQYF. CDR3 nucleotides: TGCGCCAGCAGCTTGAATGAGAAAGAGACCCAGTACTTC.

The gene calls are TRBV2 and TRBJ2-5, with D unresolved. The CDR3 is 11 residues long. Trimming took off 4 bases at V and 9 bases at J, with 9 bases between the two ends. The germline gives CDR1 SNHLY, CDR2 FYNNEI. The DNA of the CDR3 is TGTGCCAGCAGTGTTGTAGGAGCCCAGTACTTC. It is translated as CASSVVGAQYF.

V and J are TRBV5-1 and TRBJ2-1, with D possibly matching TRBD2 (5 bases). This CDR3 comprises 16 residues. V lost 4 bases, J lost 1 base, and 15 bases lay in between. Germline CDR1 is SGHRS and CDR2 is YFSETQ. The CDR3 region is CASSPEERRSYNEQFF. The CDR3 nucleotides read TGCGCCAGCAGCCCGGAGGAGCGGAGGTCCTACAATGAGCAGTTCTTC.

This chain connects TRBV30 to TRBJ2-2, with D uncertain. CDR3 size: 15 residues. The germline V and J ends were trimmed by 0 bases and 0 bases, with 8 bases remaining between them. Germline V gene lookup returns CDR1 GTSNPN and CDR2 SVGIG (reference sequence). The CDR3 DNA sequence: TGTGCCTGGAGTGTAGACATCTCGAACACCGGGGAGCTGTTTTTT. The encoded protein is CAWSVDISNTGELFF.

CDR3 sequence reads: CASSQEGTGLQETQYF. CDR3 coding DNA: TGCGCCAGCAGCCAAGAGGGGACAGGGCTTCAAGAGACCCAGTACTTC. The chain couples TRBV4-3 to TRBJ2-5; TRBD1 agrees at 9 bases. Losses at the gene ends were 0 bases for V and 2 bases for J; bases not matched to a gene: 4. The germline gives CDR1 LGHNA, CDR2 YSLEER. CDR3 length equals 16 residues.

V is TRBV5-1 and J is TRBJ2-7; D is unclear. This CDR3 has 11 residues. Germline CDR1 SGHRS, CDR2 YFSETQ. The germline V and J ends were trimmed by 7 bases and 3 bases, with 8 bases remaining between them. DNA for the CDR3: TGCGCCAGCGCCAGAGACTACGAGCAGTACTTC. Translation gives CASARDYEQYF.

This rearrangement joins TRBV5-1 to TRBJ2-1; TRBD2 agrees at 10 bases. CDR1 and CDR2 from the germline V gene are SGHRS and YFSETQ. V lost 0 bases to trimming and J lost 10 bases; unmatched junction nucleotides: 7. This CDR3 has 15 residues. This chain's CDR3 is CASSLGQREGREQFF. The CDR3 DNA reads TGCGCCAGCAGCTTGGGCCAGCGGGAGGGCAGAGAGCAGTTCTTC.

Only one count was recorded for this clone. The chain employs TRBV28 and TRBJ2-2, with D possibly being TRBD2 (6 bases). The germline V gene encodes CDR1 MDHEN and CDR2 SYDVKM. This CDR3 region has 14 residues. With 6 bases removed from V and 1 base from J, the gap between germline ends came to 9 bases. The CDR3 sequence: CASRGGGNTGELFF. CDR3 in DNA: TGTGCCAGCAGGGGAGGTGGGAACACCGGGGAGCTGTTTTTT.

The J gene is TRBJ2-2, the V gene TRBV19, with D possibly TRBD1 on 5 matching bases. Trimming took 3 bases from V and 13 from J, leaving 12 bases between them. The CDR3 is 12 amino acids. Looked up from germline, CDR1 is LNHDA and CDR2 is SQIVND (reference sequence). The CDR3 region is CASSIPGLVLFF. In nucleotides, the CDR3 is TGTGCCAGTAGTATCCCAGGGCTGGTGCTGTTTTTT. Full variable domain (outside the CDR3, taken from reference TRBV19 and TRBJ2-2): DGGITQSPKYLFRKEGQNVTLSCEQNLNHDAMYWYRQDPGQGLRLIYYSQIVNDFQKGDIAEGYSVSREKKESFPLTVTSAQKNPTAFYLCASSIPGLVLFFGEGSRLTVL.

This clone was recorded a few times. The CDR3 DNA follows: TGTGCCAGCAGCCTAAAAGGTGACTCCTACTACGAGCAGTACTTC. Protein sequence: CASSLKGDSYYEQYF. The chain has TRBV27 and TRBJ2-7; D not resolved. CDR1 is MNHEY, CDR2 SMNVEV, per germline (reference sequence). V lost 6 bases and J 3 bases, leaving 18 bases between the germline ends. This CDR3 is 15 amino acids long.

The chain has TRBV9 and TRBJ2-7; 7 bases are a match to TRBD2. From germline, CDR1 is SGDLS and CDR2 YYNGEE. V lost 2 bases, J lost 0 bases, and 5 bases stayed unmatched. The CDR3 is made up of 15 amino acids. The CDR3 is CASSVSGWSSYEQYF. CDR3 nucleotides: TGTGCCAGCAGCGTTAGCGGGTGGAGCTCCTACGAGCAGTACTTC.

The chain uses TRBV11-2 and TRBJ2-3; D might be TRBD1 or TRBD2, each matching 6 bases. CDR1 and CDR2 (germline): SGHAT, FQNNGV. The CDR3 totals 12 residues. Deletions cut 0 bases from V and 14 bases from J, with 12 bases between. This CDR3 is CASSLEGGSSYF. For the CDR3, the DNA is TGTGCCAGCAGCTTAGAAGGGGGGAGTTCGTATTTT.